These T cell receptor beta chains were read from a single sample in a study of TIL therapy for anti-PD-1-resistant metastatic lung cancer. Profiled with immunoSEQ multiplex PCR; TCRdb holds only in-frame clones, not every one. The table includes 95,000 or so clones, under 70% detected once. Specimen: tumor tissue, collected at baseline. The origin of the receptors is a person between 25 and 80 years old with non-small cell lung cancer. CDR3s include the opening cysteine and the closing phenylalanine or tryptophan. D genes are given only for firm matches. Where a row states a size, it is once, few, many or the class of an expanded clone; other rows omit it.

clone size: NA; J gene: TRBJ2-7; D gene: TRBD1; V gene: TRBV4-1; CDR3 protein: CASSQGDREIPYEQYF; CDR3 DNA: TGCGCCAGCAGCCAAGGTGACAGGGAAATCCCCTACGAGCAGTACTTC
clone size: NA; J gene: TRBJ2-7; D gene: NA; V gene: TRBV24-1; CDR3 protein: CATRDSSSYEQYF; CDR3 DNA: TGTGCCACCAGGGATTCCAGCTCCTACGAGCAGTACTTC
clone size: NA; J gene: TRBJ1-2; D gene: NA; V gene: TRBV9; CDR3 protein: CASSAHGEGGLGYTF; CDR3 DNA: TGTGCCAGCAGCGCCCACGGAGAGGGGGGGCTTGGCTACACCTTC
clone size: NA; J gene: TRBJ1-4; D gene: NA; V gene: TRBV30; CDR3 protein: CAGQRHPNEKLFF; CDR3 DNA: TGTGCCGGCCAGAGACATCCGAATGAAAAACTGTTTTTT
clone size: NA; J gene: TRBJ2-7; D gene: NA; V gene: TRBV5-1; CDR3 protein: CASSLRGGDYEQYF; CDR3 DNA: TGCGCCAGCAGCTTGAGAGGGGGGGACTACGAGCAGTACTTC
clone size: NA; J gene: TRBJ1-6; D gene: NA; V gene: TRBV28; CDR3 protein: CASSSPGSGYSPLHF; CDR3 DNA: TGTGCCAGCAGTTCACCGGGCTCCGGATATTCACCCCTCCACTTT
clone size: NA; J gene: TRBJ2-5; D gene: NA; V gene: TRBV21-1; CDR3 protein: CASSAGTSGGFSKTQYF; CDR3 DNA: TGTGCCAGCAGCGCCGGGACTAGCGGGGGTTTCTCGAAGACCCAGTACTTC
clone size: NA; J gene: TRBJ1-5; D gene: NA; V gene: TRBV30; CDR3 protein: CAWSFGGAQPQHF; CDR3 DNA: TGTGCCTGGAGTTTCGGGGGTGCTCAGCCCCAGCATTTT
clone size: NA; J gene: TRBJ2-4; D gene: NA; V gene: TRBV24-1; CDR3 protein: CATSDPGRLGNIQYF; CDR3 DNA: TGTGCCACCAGTGATCCGGGACGGTTGGGAAACATTCAGTACTTC
clone size: NA; J gene: TRBJ1-2; D gene: NA; V gene: TRBV5-6; CDR3 protein: CASSFPGSGYGYTF; CDR3 DNA: TGTGCCAGCAGCTTCCCGGGGAGTGGCTATGGCTACACCTTC
clone size: few; J gene: TRBJ2-1; D gene: TRBD1; V gene: TRBV7-2; CDR3 protein: CASSLIGTGGGNEQFF; CDR3 DNA: TGTGCCAGCAGCTTAATTGGGACAGGGGGCGGTAATGAGCAGTTCTTC
clone size: NA; J gene: TRBJ1-4; D gene: TRBD1; V gene: TRBV12-3/TRBV12-4; CDR3 protein: CASTGQVNEKLFF; CDR3 DNA: TGTGCCAGCACAGGACAGGTTAATGAAAAACTGTTTTTT
clone size: few; J gene: TRBJ1-5; D gene: NA; V gene: TRBV2; CDR3 protein: CASSDKAEQPQHF; CDR3 DNA: TGTGCCAGCAGTGACAAGGCGGAACAGCCCCAGCATTTT
clone size: NA; J gene: TRBJ2-2; D gene: NA; V gene: TRBV12-5; CDR3 protein: CASGLVVGELFF; CDR3 DNA: TGTGCTAGTGGTTTGGTAGTTGGGGAGCTGTTTTTT
clone size: few; J gene: TRBJ1-5; D gene: TRBD1; V gene: TRBV30; CDR3 protein: CAWSVGDRGPDQPQHF; CDR3 DNA: TGTGCCTGGAGTGTCGGGGACAGGGGGCCAGATCAGCCCCAGCATTTT
clone size: NA; J gene: TRBJ1-3; D gene: NA; V gene: TRBV24-1; CDR3 protein: CATSPPDSGNTIYF; CDR3 DNA: TGTGCCACCAGTCCGCCGGACTCTGGAAACACCATATATTTT
clone size: many; J gene: TRBJ1-4; D gene: NA; V gene: TRBV19; CDR3 protein: CASSIRQPGNEKLFF; CDR3 DNA: TGTGCCAGTAGTATTCGACAACCAGGGAATGAAAAACTGTTTTTT
clone size: NA; J gene: TRBJ2-7; D gene: NA; V gene: TRBV5-6; CDR3 protein: CASSFLTVEQYF; CDR3 DNA: TGTGCCAGCAGCTTCCTGACGGTCGAGCAGTACTTC
clone size: NA; J gene: TRBJ2-3; D gene: NA; V gene: TRBV18; CDR3 protein: CASSPGRSTDTQYF; CDR3 DNA: TGTGCCAGCTCACCCGGACGGAGCACAGATACGCAGTATTTT
clone size: NA; J gene: TRBJ2-1; D gene: TRBD1; V gene: TRBV7-9; CDR3 protein: CASSLEGTGGTGGTFF; CDR3 DNA: TGTGCCAGCAGCTTAGAGGGGACAGGGGGGACGGGAGGGACGTTCTTC
clone size: NA; J gene: TRBJ2-6; D gene: NA; V gene: TRBV28; CDR3 protein: CASSFTARSGANVLTF; CDR3 DNA: TGTGCCAGCAGTTTTACAGCGCGATCTGGGGCCAACGTCCTGACTTTC
clone size: NA; J gene: TRBJ2-2; D gene: NA; V gene: TRBV3-1/TRBV3-2; CDR3 protein: CASSPWGSAKTGELFF; CDR3 DNA: TGTGCCAGCAGCCCCTGGGGTAGCGCTAAAACCGGGGAGCTGTTTTTT
clone size: NA; J gene: TRBJ2-1; D gene: TRBD1; V gene: TRBV7-9; CDR3 protein: CASSLVRTGWGGEQFF; CDR3 DNA: TGTGCCAGCAGCTTAGTCAGGACAGGGTGGGGCGGTGAGCAGTTCTTC
clone size: many; J gene: TRBJ1-3; D gene: NA; V gene: TRBV10-1; CDR3 protein: CASSDGLGNTIYF; CDR3 DNA: TGCGCCAGCAGTGACGGCCTTGGAAACACCATATATTTT
clone size: NA; J gene: TRBJ2-2; D gene: NA; V gene: TRBV5-1; CDR3 protein: CASRPGGENTGELFF; CDR3 DNA: TGCGCCAGCAGACCGGGCGGGGAAAACACCGGGGAGCTGTTTTTT
clone size: NA; J gene: TRBJ2-1; D gene: TRBD2; V gene: TRBV18; CDR3 protein: CASSPLGLAGAYNEQFF; CDR3 DNA: TGTGCCAGCTCACCCCTGGGACTAGCGGGGGCCTACAATGAGCAGTTCTTC
clone size: NA; J gene: TRBJ1-2; D gene: NA; V gene: TRBV18; CDR3 protein: CASSSQTSGDGYTF; CDR3 DNA: TGTGCCAGCTCATCCCAAACGTCGGGAGATGGCTACACCTTC
clone size: few; J gene: TRBJ1-3; D gene: NA; V gene: TRBV7-3; CDR3 protein: CASSLFCECIGNTIYF; CDR3 DNA: TGTGCCAGCAGCTTGTTCTGCGAGTGTATAGGAAACACCATATATTTT
clone size: NA; J gene: TRBJ1-1; D gene: TRBD1; V gene: TRBV18; CDR3 protein: CASSPPSGTENEAFF; CDR3 DNA: TGTGCCAGCTCACCCCCGAGCGGGACAGAGAATGAAGCTTTCTTT
clone size: NA; J gene: TRBJ2-5; D gene: NA; V gene: TRBV6-2/TRBV6-3; CDR3 protein: CASSYPFGREYQETQYF; CDR3 DNA: TGTGCCAGCAGTTACCCATTTGGACGGGAGTACCAAGAGACCCAGTACTTC
clone size: NA; J gene: TRBJ2-1; D gene: TRBD2; V gene: TRBV18; CDR3 protein: CASSPGLAPNEQFF; CDR3 DNA: TGTGCCAGCTCACCCGGACTAGCGCCCAATGAGCAGTTCTTC
clone size: once; J gene: TRBJ2-3; D gene: NA; V gene: TRBV5-4; CDR3 protein: CASSLRGTRTQYF; CDR3 DNA: TGTGCCAGCAGCTTGCGGGGCACTCGTACGCAGTATTTT
clone size: NA; J gene: TRBJ1-1; D gene: NA; V gene: TRBV18; CDR3 protein: CASSPRATVNENTEAFF; CDR3 DNA: TGTGCCAGCTCACCACGGGCGACAGTCAATGAGAACACTGAAGCTTTCTTT
clone size: NA; J gene: TRBJ2-5; D gene: TRBD2; V gene: TRBV7-8; CDR3 protein: CASSLYLREREVEETQYF; CDR3 DNA: TGTGCCAGCAGCTTATACCTCAGAGAGCGGGAGGTCGAAGAGACCCAGTACTTC
clone size: NA; J gene: TRBJ2-7; D gene: NA; V gene: TRBV27; CDR3 protein: CASGTTADEQYF; CDR3 DNA: TGTGCCTCGGGAACTACCGCGGACGAGCAGTACTTC
clone size: once; J gene: TRBJ2-3; D gene: TRBD1; V gene: TRBV11-2; CDR3 protein: CASNLGTGDTDTQYF; CDR3 DNA: TGTGCCAGCAACCTCGGGACAGGGGACACAGATACGCAGTATTTT
clone size: NA; J gene: TRBJ2-7; D gene: NA; V gene: TRBV4-1; CDR3 protein: CASSQAGLGGGPGEQYF; CDR3 DNA: TGCGCCAGCAGCCAAGCGGGTTTAGGGGGAGGGCCGGGCGAGCAGTACTTC
clone size: NA; J gene: TRBJ2-5; D gene: NA; V gene: TRBV7-9; CDR3 protein: CASTQTEIQYF; CDR3 DNA: TGTGCCAGCACCCAGACGGAGATCCAGTACTTC
clone size: few; J gene: TRBJ1-1; D gene: TRBD1; V gene: TRBV7-2; CDR3 protein: CASSYVRTGPGAEAFF; CDR3 DNA: TGTGCCAGCAGCTATGTCCGGACAGGCCCCGGGGCTGAAGCTTTCTTT
clone size: few; J gene: TRBJ2-7; D gene: TRBD2; V gene: TRBV6-2/TRBV6-3; CDR3 protein: CASSYRAGGYEQYF; CDR3 DNA: TGTGCCAGCAGTTACCGAGCGGGAGGCTACGAGCAGTACTTC
clone size: NA; J gene: TRBJ2-7; D gene: TRBD2; V gene: TRBV3-1/TRBV3-2; CDR3 protein: CASSRTSGRGSYEQYF; CDR3 DNA: TGTGCCAGCAGCCGAACTAGCGGGAGAGGTTCCTACGAGCAGTACTTC
clone size: NA; J gene: TRBJ2-7; D gene: NA; V gene: TRBV6-2/TRBV6-3; CDR3 protein: CASSYRGQRVTYEQYF; CDR3 DNA: TGTGCCAGCAGTTACAGGGGACAGCGGGTAACCTACGAGCAGTACTTC
clone size: NA; J gene: TRBJ1-5; D gene: NA; V gene: TRBV19; CDR3 protein: CASSERRLNQPQHF; CDR3 DNA: TGTGCCAGTAGTGAACGTCGGCTCAATCAGCCCCAGCATTTT
clone size: NA; J gene: TRBJ2-7; D gene: NA; V gene: TRBV7-8; CDR3 protein: CASTVGLGGPRNEQYF; CDR3 DNA: TGTGCCAGCACGGTTGGACTCGGGGGGCCTAGGAACGAGCAGTACTTC